This T cell receptor beta chain comes out of a study of OX40 agonist ivuxolimab in advanced cancers. Clones were sequenced by immunoSEQ multiplex PCR, and TCRdb holds only the in-frame ones, with some missing. There are 82,000 or so clones in the sample; around 83% occur only once, and around 2.4% lies in the top ten. The germline gives CDR1 SGHRS, CDR2 YFSETQ. With 4 bases clipped from V and 7 bases from J, the junction kept 4 bases outside the gene matches. This CDR3 comprises 14 residues. The clonotype originates from an adult with an advanced solid tumor such as melanoma, head and neck, liver or kidney cancer. This chain links TRBV5-1 with TRBJ1-4; 10 bases are a match to TRBD1. The source was CD4+ or CD8+ T cells sorted from blood, collected in a trial of the OX40 agonist ivuxolimab. The CDR3 region has the DNA TGCGCCAGCAGCCAAGACAGGGGGCTTGAAAAACTGTTTTTT. Protein sequence: CASSQDRGLEKLFF.